The clone carrying this T cell receptor (beta chain) was found a few times. Its antigen is unidentified. The data originate from a study of T cell repertoires in cytomegalovirus infection. Study overall: Both a matching HLA type and CMV infection were indicated by public TCR beta signatures. Findings and limits, study-wide: Cumulative public TCR beta family frequency identified carriers of CMV plus the relevant HLA. Dominating the ex vivo response were HLA-C-restricted CMV-specific TCR beta clonotypes.

From the reads, TCRdb called clonotypes with MiXCR, one entry per CDR3 protein. Of about 920,000 distinct CDR3 sequences listed, around 32% are singletons. Trimming took 2 bases from V and 4 from J; bases not matched to a gene: 9. Germline CDR1 and CDR2: LGHNA and YSLEER. The CDR3 extends over 16 amino acids. The sequencing used cultured CD8+ T cells from PBMCs, collected from culture after CMV antigen stimulation. The origin of this receptor is a human donor in good health (CMV status not recorded). Some clones in this sample may be carry-over from other donors' samples. The chain employs TRBV4-3 and TRBJ2-5; 8 nucleotides match TRBD1. DNA of the CDR3: TGCGCCAGCAGCCAACGGACCAATACAGGGGGAGAGACCCAGTACTTC. Protein: CASSQRTNTGGETQYF.